The next 24 T cell receptor beta chains were all read from a single sample in a study of cytomegalovirus exposure and HLA in healthy donors. Primers for the PCR totalled 60 Vbeta and 13 Jbeta. The protocol was immunoSEQ multiplex PCR, while the TCRdb copy is restricted to in-frame clones and leaves out a portion. Of 150,000 to 200,000 clones detected, about 85% appear once; the ten largest clones hold 2% to 2.5%. Sequencing was carried out using PBMCs. All receptors derive from a man aged 18 to 29 in good health and CMV-seropositive.

V and J are TRBV19 and TRBJ1-1; 8 bases are shared with TRBD1. The germline V gene has CDR1 LNHDA and CDR2 SQIVND (reference sequence). CDR3 size: 14 residues. The junction had 2 bases not matched to a gene; V was cut back by 5 bases and J by 0 bases. CDR3 residues: CASSWTGLNTEAFF. CDR3 sequence (DNA): TGTGCCAGTAGTTGGACAGGGTTGAACACTGAAGCTTTCTTT.

Comments on this clone: Since the CDR3 does not end with the conserved phenylalanine or tryptophan, this likely comes from a read error. V is TRBV4-3 and J is TRBJ1-6; D is ambiguous. V dropped 0 bases and J dropped 3 bases, with 12 bases sitting between them. Per germline, CDR1 LGHNA and CDR2 YSLEER. This CDR3 has 17 amino acids. For the CDR3, the DNA is TGCGCCAGCAGCCAAGATCAGGTGGTTGGCTATAATTCACCCCTCCACCTT. Its translation is CASSQDQVVGYNSPLHL.

This clone has only one observation. The chain joins TRBV4-3 to TRBJ2-7, with 8 nucleotides matching TRBD2. The CDR3 loop spans 16 amino acids. Germline V CDR1 and CDR2: LGHNA, YSLEER. Trimming at V came to 0 bases and at J to 1 base, leaving 5 bases not matched to a gene. The CDR3 DNA reads TGCGCCAGCAGCCAAGATGGTAGCGGGGCATCCTACGAGCAGTACTTC. Amino acid sequence: CASSQDGSGASYEQYF.

The rearrangement joins TRBV7-2 to TRBJ2-3, with 11 bases identical to TRBD2. The CDR3 covers 15 residues. V dropped 5 bases and J dropped 3; count of bases not matched to a gene: 4. Per the germline V gene, CDR1 is SGHTA and CDR2 is FQGNSA. CDR3 region: CASSPRTSGTDTQYF. The CDR3 bases are TGTGCCAGCAGCCCGAGGACTAGCGGGACAGATACGCAGTATTTT.

V usage is TRBV4-1 and J usage is TRBJ2-1; 14 nucleotides agree with TRBD2. Trimming removed 2 bases from V and 10 bases from J; junction bases left unmatched: 4. Per germline, CDR1 MGHRA and CDR2 YSYEKL. There are 15 residues in the CDR3. CDR3 sequence reads: CASSQLGLAGGEQFF. CDR3 nucleotides: TGCGCCAGCAGCCAATTAGGACTAGCGGGGGGCGAGCAGTTCTTC.

The rearrangement joins TRBV10-2 to TRBJ2-2; 14 bases are a match to TRBD2. CDR3 size: 17 residues. V lost 6 bases to trimming and J lost 5 bases; unmatched junction nucleotides: 8. Germline V gene data show CDR1 as WSHSY and CDR2 as SAAADI. CDR3 sequence reads: CASSPIGTSGGTGELFF. For the CDR3, the DNA is TGCGCCAGCAGCCCGATTGGGACTAGCGGGGGAACCGGGGAGCTGTTTTTT.

V gene TRBV9 combines with J gene TRBJ2-2; TRBD2 matches at 8 bases. CDR1 is SGDLS and CDR2 is YYNGEE in the germline V gene. CDR3 length equals 14 residues. J was trimmed by 4 bases and V by 3 bases; bases with no gene match: 2. The CDR3 is CASSDGTSTGELFF. CDR3 nucleotide sequence: TGTGCCAGCAGCGACGGGACTAGCACCGGGGAGCTGTTTTTT.

V is TRBV2 and J is TRBJ1-6; the D gene is possibly TRBD1 (5 bases). Germline V lookup: CDR1 SNHLY, CDR2 FYNNEI. The CDR3 totals 16 residues. The ends were cut back, 7 bases at V and 4 bases at J, with 17 bases in the middle. CDR3 in amino acids: CASTQTELNYNSPLHF. As DNA, the CDR3 is TGTGCCAGCACCCAGACAGAACTAAATTATAATTCACCCCTCCACTTT.

The chain uses TRBV4-3 and TRBJ2-2, with 7 bases matching TRBD1. Germline CDR1 reads LGHNA; CDR2 reads YSLEER. This CDR3 region has 16 residues. Trimming removed 4 bases from V and 2 bases from J; junction bases left unmatched: 7. CDR3 sequence: CASSRSGTANTGELFF. In DNA form, the CDR3 reads TGCGCCAGCAGCCGTTCGGGGACAGCAAACACCGGGGAGCTGTTTTTT.

The gene calls are TRBV13 and TRBJ2-4; 8 bases align to TRBD1. Losses at the gene ends were 4 bases for V and 1 base for J; bases not matched to a gene: 3. CDR3 length: 15 residues. Per germline, CDR1 PRHDT and CDR2 FYEKMQ (reference sequence). CDR3 nucleotide sequence: TGTGCCAGCAGCTCGAGACAGGGGGCCAAAAACATTCAGTACTTC. Translation gives CASSSRQGAKNIQYF. The full variable domain, with the rest looked up from reference TRBV13 and TRBJ2-4, is AAGVIQSPRHLIKEKRETATLKCYPIPRHDTVYWYQQGPGQDPQFLISFYEKMQSDKGSIPDRFSAQQFSDYHSELNMSSLELGDSALYFCASSSRQGAKNIQYFGAGTRLSVL.

The CDR3 here is CASSLEGVSSTDTQYF. The DNA of the CDR3 is TGTGCCAGCAGCTTAGAAGGGGTCAGCAGCACAGATACGCAGTATTTT. The chain carries TRBV13 and TRBJ2-3; D is perhaps TRBD1 (5 bases). The V gene lost 1 base and the J gene lost 0 bases, with 11 bases spanning the gap. The CDR3 sequence is 16 residues long. Per the germline V gene, CDR1 is PRHDT and CDR2 is FYEKMQ (reference sequence).

The chain employs TRBV7-2 and TRBJ2-7; a possible D gene is TRBD2 (6 bases). From germline, CDR1 is SGHTA and CDR2 FQGNSA. The length of the CDR3 is 14 residues. The V end lost 4 bases, the J end lost 7 bases, and 17 bases lay between the germline ends. The CDR3 loop is CASSSMTVAVEQYF. The CDR3 DNA reads as TGTGCCAGCAGCTCTATGACAGTAGCGGTTGAGCAGTACTTC.

This chain connects TRBV7-8 to TRBJ2-5; 7 positions match TRBD1. V trimming: 5 bases; J trimming: 1 base; junction bases outside the gene matches: 4. The CDR3 extends over 14 amino acids. Germline-derived CDR1 and CDR2 are SGHVS and FQNEAQ. The CDR3 loop reads CASSLGTAQETQYF. CDR3 sequence (DNA): TGTGCCAGCAGCCTCGGGACAGCCCAAGAGACCCAGTACTTC.

The rearrangement uses TRBV2 and TRBJ1-2; D may be TRBD1 (6 bases). The ends were cut back, 5 bases at V and 8 bases at J, with 12 bases in the middle. CDR1 and CDR2 (germline): SNHLY, FYNNEI. The CDR3 covers 12 residues. CDR3 in amino acids: CASSTHRAGYTF. CDR3 nucleotides: TGTGCCAGCAGTACTCACAGGGCCGGCTACACCTTC.

The chain recombines TRBV12-5 with TRBJ1-2; tentatively, D is TRBD1 (6 bases). Germline V gene lookup returns CDR1 LGHNT and CDR2 FRNRAP. The CDR3 extends over 15 amino acids. V lost 1 base and J lost 1, with 10 bases in between. CDR3 in DNA: TGTGCTAGTGGTTTGGACAGGGACCTTAACTATGGCTACACCTTC. Translated, it gives CASGLDRDLNYGYTF.

Concerning this clone: The final CDR3 position lacks the conserved phenylalanine or tryptophan, pointing to a likely read error. The DNA is omitted, as the CDR3 cannot be located on it reliably, and the CDR3 follows TCRdb's listing. The chain employs TRBV6-5 and TRBJ1-6; TRBD1 is the table's D call, not checked against the DNA. The CDR3 adds up to 12 amino acids, both ends counted. The germline V gene has CDR1 MNHEY and CDR2 SVGAGI. CDR3: CASSHPGTGDIL.

The chain has TRBV13 and TRBJ2-5; 9 bases match TRBD2. This CDR3 comprises 19 residues. Trimming cost V 5 bases and J 2 bases; bases outside gene matches: 18. Germline V gene lookup returns CDR1 PRHDT and CDR2 FYEKMQ (reference sequence). The CDR3 is CASSGRPSLAGTGQETQYF. The CDR3 DNA sequence: TGTGCCAGCAGCGGACGTCCGTCCCTAGCGGGGACCGGGCAAGAGACCCAGTACTTC.

In DNA form, the CDR3 reads TGCGCCAGCAACGACAGGGGGAAGTATAATTCACCCCTCCACTTT. Amino acids: CASNDRGKYNSPLHF. J is TRBJ1-6 and V is TRBV4-3; 9 bases line up with TRBD1. Losses at the gene ends were 7 bases for V and 4 bases for J; bases not matched to a gene: 5. Germline V gives CDR1 LGHNA, CDR2 YSLEER. CDR3 size: 15 residues.

Points on this clone: Relative to the germline gene, one junction end is altered; a read error may explain this. Other DNA sequences in this specimen translate into the identical CDR3. CDR3 loop: CSVAGLRSTDTQYF. CDR3 DNA: TGCAGCGTTGCGGGACTAAGGAGCACGGATACGCAGTATTTT. The chain uses TRBV29-1 and TRBJ2-3; 7 nucleotides line up with TRBD2. In germline, CDR1 is SQVTM, CDR2 ANQGSEA. The CDR3 is 14 residues long.

This chain connects TRBV5-6 to TRBJ1-2; weak D call: TRBD1 (5 bases). V was clipped by 2 bases and J by 4 bases, with 12 bases between them. Germline-derived CDR1 and CDR2 are SGHDT and YYEEEE. This CDR3 is built from 14 residues. The CDR3 here is CASSFPIQGYGYTF. In DNA form, the CDR3 reads TGTGCCAGCAGCTTCCCAATTCAGGGCTATGGCTACACCTTC.

The chain employs TRBV5-4 and TRBJ2-5; D unclear. This CDR3 comprises 11 residues. Trimming took 6 bases from V and 5 from J, leaving 8 bases between them. Germline V gene data show CDR1 as SGHNT and CDR2 as YYREEE (reference sequence). Here the CDR3 DNA reads TGTGCCAGCACCTCCGGGGAGACCCAGTACTTC. The encoded protein is CASTSGETQYF.

This clone was observed once. V and J are TRBV7-8 and TRBJ1-5, with no clear D. Trimming took 3 bases from V and 0 from J, leaving 3 bases between them. Germline CDR1 is SGHVS and CDR2 is FQNEAQ. The CDR3 length is 13 residues. CDR3 sequence reads: CASSLSSNQPQHF. In nucleotides, the CDR3 is TGTGCCAGCAGCTTGAGTAGCAATCAGCCCCAGCATTTT.

The chain couples TRBV7-6 to TRBJ2-1; D might be TRBD2 (6 bases). Germline V CDR1 and CDR2: SGHVS, FNYEAQ. The length of the CDR3 is 16 residues. Trimming cost V 5 bases and J 3 bases, with 17 bases left between them. CDR3 coding DNA: TGTGCCAGCAGCGCCCTTCCAGCGGGCTACTACAATGAGCAGTTCTTC. It encodes CASSALPAGYYNEQFF.

The J gene is TRBJ1-2, the V gene TRBV5-4; D perhaps matches TRBD1 (5 bases). The germline V gene has CDR1 SGHNT and CDR2 YYREEE (reference sequence). V lost 0 bases, J lost 5 bases, and 17 bases lay in between. There are 16 residues in the CDR3. CDR3 in DNA: TGTGCCAGCAGCTTGGGATCGGGGGGAAGAGGGTATGGCTACACCTTC. It specifies CASSLGSGGRGYGYTF.